A selection of T cell receptor beta chains follows, all from one sample in a study of blood T cell repertoires in COVID-19. Profiled with immunoSEQ multiplex PCR; TCRdb holds only in-frame clones, not every one. The table shows over 200,000 clones, with around 90% occurring only once. The sequenced material came from peripheral blood. These TCRs come from a man younger than 40 with COVID-19, enrolled during active disease. CDR3s include the opening cysteine and the closing phenylalanine or tryptophan. A D gene is named only where the DNA matches it firmly. Size is stated for part of the rows, as once, few or many counts, or as a class when the clone is expanded.

j_gene	abundance	v_gene	d_gene	CDR3nt	CDR3aa
TRBJ1-2	once	TRBV27	TRBD1	TGTGCCAGCAGTCCGGGGACAGTCTCCCTCTATGGCTACACCTTC	CASSPGTVSLYGYTF
TRBJ2-5	few	TRBV9	.	TGTGCCAGCAGCGGGGGGGTGGAAGAGACCCAGTACTTC	CASSGGVEETQYF
TRBJ2-2	.	TRBV27	.	TGTGCCAGCAGTTTATCGTCTTACACCGGGGAGCTGTTTTTT	CASSLSSYTGELFF
TRBJ2-7	.	TRBV7-3	TRBD2	TGTGCCAGCAGCTTAAGTAGCGGGGGGTTCTACGAGCAGTACTTC	CASSLSSGGFYEQYF
TRBJ1-2	.	TRBV19	.	TGTGCCAGTAGTCCGGAGAACTATGGCTACACCTTC	CASSPENYGYTF
TRBJ2-5	.	TRBV2	.	TGTGCCAGCAGTGAGGGCAGGGCCCAAGAGACCCAGTACTTC	CASSEGRAQETQYF
TRBJ1-1	.	TRBV6-1	.	TGTGCCAGCAGTGAACTTTGGGGGCTCAAGGGGGCTTTCTTT	CASSELWGLKGAFF
TRBJ2-1	.	TRBV5-1	TRBD2	TGCGCCAGCAGCAATGAGGGACTAGCGGGGGAGCAGTTCTTC	CASSNEGLAGEQFF
TRBJ2-7	.	TRBV29-1	TRBD2	TGCAGCGCGGGGGCTAGCGGGTACGAGCAGTACTTC	CSAGASGYEQYF
TRBJ1-5	.	TRBV7-2	.	TGTGCCAGCAGCCTCCCCGCGGGACCTCAGCCCCAGCATTTT	CASSLPAGPQPQHF
TRBJ1-2	.	TRBV7-3	.	TGTGCCAGCAGCCCAAGGGCAGGGGCCCGCTATGGCTACACCTTC	CASSPRAGARYGYTF
TRBJ1-4	.	TRBV5-1	.	TGCGCCAGCAGCCCGGCAGGGGAGACGTTCGAAAAACTGTTTTTT	CASSPAGETFEKLFF
TRBJ2-1	.	TRBV11-3	TRBD2	TGTGCCAGCAGCCGACTAGCGGGAATGGGCAATGAGCAGTTCTTC	CASSRLAGMGNEQFF
TRBJ2-2	.	TRBV27	.	TGTGCCAGCAGTTTTGGGACACCGAACACCGGGGAGCTGTTTTTT	CASSFGTPNTGELFF
TRBJ2-1	.	TRBV6-5	.	TGTGCCAGCAGTTGGGAGTCGGGTGAGCAGTTCTTC	CASSWESGEQFF
TRBJ1-2	.	TRBV15	.	TGTGCCACCAGCAGAGATCTCTCGGGGGGCTATGGCTACACCTTC	CATSRDLSGGYGYTF
TRBJ2-1	.	TRBV6-5	.	TGTGCCAGCAGTTACCCAGGCCGCTCCTACAATGAGCAGTTCTTC	CASSYPGRSYNEQFF